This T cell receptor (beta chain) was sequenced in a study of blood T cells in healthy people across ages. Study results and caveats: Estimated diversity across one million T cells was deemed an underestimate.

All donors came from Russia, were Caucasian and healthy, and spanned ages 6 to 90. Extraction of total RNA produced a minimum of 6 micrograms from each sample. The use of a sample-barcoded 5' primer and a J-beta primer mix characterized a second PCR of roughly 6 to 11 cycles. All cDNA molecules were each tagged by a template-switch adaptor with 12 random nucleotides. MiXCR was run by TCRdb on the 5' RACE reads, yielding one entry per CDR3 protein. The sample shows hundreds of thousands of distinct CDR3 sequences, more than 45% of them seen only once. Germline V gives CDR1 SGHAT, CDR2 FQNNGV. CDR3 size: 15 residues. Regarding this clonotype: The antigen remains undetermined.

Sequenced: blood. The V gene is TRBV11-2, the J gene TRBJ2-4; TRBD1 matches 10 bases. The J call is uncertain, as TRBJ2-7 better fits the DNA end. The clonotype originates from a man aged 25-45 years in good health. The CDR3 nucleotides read TGTGCCAGCAGCCTACAACGGACAGGGGGCTACGAGCAGTACTTC. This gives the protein CASSLQRTGGYEQYF.